What follows are 3 T cell receptor beta chains derived from one specimen sequenced in a study of beta chain features in type 1 diabetes (dated by TCRdb to 2016 to 2019). Library creation used the immunoSEQ multiplex PCR assay. The entire isolated RNA was reverse transcribed using the High Capacity cDNA Reverse Transcription Kit, and thus expressed TCRB transcripts were sequenced. Here the immuneACCESS table is served through TCRdb, limited to in-frame sequences with V and J called. Missing clones are a known gap in these copies; in checked studies unresolved V genes cover under half, and the rest lacks a known reason. Across this sample there are fewer than 900,000 clones, with 15% to 20% seen only once. The ten largest account for roughly 0.025% of the sample. The material sequenced was naive CD4+ T cells from blood. The cell subset or site label of this sample denotes: true naive CD4+ T cells. These receptors all stem from a woman younger than 30 in good health.

This clone was seen a handful of times. The CDR3 nucleotides read TGCGCCAGCAGTGGTTTCCGGAGTAGAGAGAAGCCAGATACGCAGTATTTT. Its protein product is CASSGFRSREKPDTQYF. This chain uses TRBV10-2 with TRBJ2-3; no clear D. The CDR3 is made up of 17 amino acids. V gave up 4 bases and J gave up 4 bases, with 21 bases separating them. CDR1 is WSHSY and CDR2 is SAAADI in the germline V gene.

This clone was counted a few times. CDR3 bases: TGTGCCAGCACCTACTTAACAGTCACCGGGGAGCTGTTTTTT. Its protein is CASTYLTVTGELFF. The V gene is TRBV2, the J gene TRBJ2-2; D ambiguous. V lost 7 bases and J 4 bases, leaving 13 bases between the germline ends. This CDR3 spans 14 amino acids. Germline V gene lookup returns CDR1 SNHLY and CDR2 FYNNEI.

This clone was seen more than once but under ten times. The V and J genes are TRBV18 and TRBJ2-6, with D possibly matching TRBD1 (6 bases). Per the germline V gene, CDR1 is KGHSH and CDR2 is LQKENI. This CDR3 spans 16 amino acids. Trimming stripped 4 bases from V and 0 bases from J, with 10 bases between. The chain's CDR3 is CASSLKQGSGANVLTF. For the CDR3, the DNA is TGTGCCAGCTCACTAAAACAGGGCTCTGGGGCCAACGTCCTGACTTTC. Looking up the rest from reference TRBV18 and TRBJ2-6 gives the full variable domain: NAGVMQNPRHLVRRRGQEARLRCSPMKGHSHVYWYRQLPEEGLKFMVYLQKENIIDESGMPKERFSAEFPKEGPSILRIQQVVRGDSAAYFCASSLKQGSGANVLTFGAGSRLTVL.